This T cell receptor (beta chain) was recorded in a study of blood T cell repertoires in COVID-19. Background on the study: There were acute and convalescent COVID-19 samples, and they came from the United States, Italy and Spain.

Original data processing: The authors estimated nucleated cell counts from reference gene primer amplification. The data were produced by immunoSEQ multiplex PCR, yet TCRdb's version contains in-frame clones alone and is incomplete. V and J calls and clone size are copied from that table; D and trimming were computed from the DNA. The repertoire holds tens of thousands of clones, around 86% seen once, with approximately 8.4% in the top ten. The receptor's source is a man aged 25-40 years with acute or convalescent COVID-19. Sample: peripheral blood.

The CDR3: CASSEEGLGAGELFF. CDR3 DNA: TGTGCCAGCAGTGAAGAGGGACTAGGGGCCGGGGAGCTGTTTTTT. The chain is built from TRBV2 and TRBJ2-2; 8 bases fit TRBD2. After removal of 1 base from V and 6 bases from J, the junction contained 4 bases not matched to a gene. The CDR3 loop spans 15 amino acids. Germline V CDR1 and CDR2: SNHLY, FYNNEI.